One and the same sample provided the 27 T cell receptor beta chains below, sequenced in a study of CD4 T cells in relation to SARS-CoV-2 and coronaviruses. Unexposed donor CD4+ T cells date from 2011-2018, before the COVID-19 pandemic. Libraries were prepared by immunoSEQ multiplex PCR; TCRdb keeps only in-frame clonotypes and omits some of them. The sample holds some 65,000 clones, 80% to 90% seen once. Sequenced material: memory CD4+ T cells from PBMCs. All receptors derive from a human donor in good health.

V is TRBV4-3 and J is TRBJ1-2; unclear D gene. V lost 0 bases, J lost 2 bases, and 13 bases lay in between. This CDR3 has 16 amino acids. Germline CDR1 is LGHNA and CDR2 is YSLEER. The CDR3 is CASSQDRRGPNYGYTF. The CDR3 DNA follows: TGCGCCAGCAGCCAAGATCGGCGGGGTCCAAACTATGGCTACACCTTC.

The V and J genes are TRBV2 and TRBJ2-2; the D gene could be TRBD1 or TRBD2 (6 bases each). This CDR3 spans 14 amino acids. Germline V lookup: CDR1 SNHLY, CDR2 FYNNEI. V was pared by 10 bases and J by 1 base, with 13 bases between. CDR3 amino acids: CATHRGQNTGELFF. Here the CDR3 DNA reads TGTGCCACACATCGGGGGCAGAACACCGGGGAGCTGTTTTTT.

Of note for this clone: One junction end disagrees with the germline gene, perhaps due to a read error. The V and J genes are TRBV5-6 and TRBJ2-3; D not resolved. This CDR3 has 11 residues. CDR1 and CDR2 (germline): SGHDT, YYEEEE. CDR3 in amino acids: CASSLLDAQYF. The CDR3 DNA sequence: TGTGCCAGCAGCTTGTTAGATGCGCAGTATTTT.

J is TRBJ1-5 and V is TRBV6-2 or TRBV6-3; D is unresolved. The V end lost 1 base, the J end lost 0 bases, and 10 bases lay between the germline ends. Germline V gives CDR1 MNHEY, CDR2 SVGEGT. There are 16 residues in the CDR3. The CDR3 DNA sequence: TGTGCCAGCAGTTACTGGACGGTCAATAGCAATCAGCCCCAGCATTTT. Its protein product is CASSYWTVNSNQPQHF.

The chain combines TRBV19 with TRBJ2-1, with 10 bases matching TRBD2. V was pared by 7 bases and J by 8 bases, with 11 bases of the junction left unmatched. This CDR3 region has 15 residues. The germline gives CDR1 LNHDA, CDR2 SQIVND (reference sequence). The CDR3 DNA follows: TGTGCCAGTACCCCGGGGCTAGCGGGAGTTGATGAGCAGTTCTTC. The encoded protein is CASTPGLAGVDEQFF.

The chain has TRBV7-3 and TRBJ2-1, with 7 bases lining up with TRBD2. The CDR3 spans 13 residues. Germline loops: CDR1 SGHTA, CDR2 FQGTGA. The junction had 1 base not matched to a gene; V was cut back by 1 base and J by 7 bases. CDR3 in DNA: TGTGCCAGCAGCTTAATTAGCGGGAATGAGCAGTTCTTC. This sequence encodes CASSLISGNEQFF.

J is TRBJ1-1 and V is TRBV5-8; 7 nucleotides line up with TRBD1. Looked up from germline, CDR1 is SGHTS and CDR2 is YDEGEE. This CDR3 comprises 16 residues. V was pared by 2 bases and J by 1 base, with 8 bases of the junction left unmatched. CDR3 loop: CASSFNRGIRNTEAFF. The CDR3 DNA sequence: TGTGCCAGCAGCTTTAACAGGGGAATAAGGAACACTGAAGCTTTCTTT. The whole variable domain, remainder taken from reference TRBV5-8 and TRBJ1-1, is EAGVTQSPTHLIKTRGQQATLRCSPISGHTSVYWYQQALGLGLQFLLWYDEGEERNRGNFPPRFSGRQFPNYSSELNVNALELEDSALYLCASSFNRGIRNTEAFFGQGTRLTVV.

The chain carries TRBV29-1 and TRBJ1-1; D gene ambiguous. The CDR3 length is 13 residues. Germline V gene data show CDR1 as SQVTM and CDR2 as ANQGSEA. V shed 4 bases and J shed 0 bases, with 9 bases lying between them. The CDR3 region has the DNA TGCAGCGTTGTGACACAGATGAACACTGAAGCTTTCTTT. It codes for CSVVTQMNTEAFF.

The chain uses TRBV7-8 and TRBJ1-2; D is unresolved. Looked up from germline, CDR1 is SGHVS and CDR2 is FQNEAQ. The CDR3 totals 14 residues. Trimming shortened V by 2 bases and J by 4 bases, and 11 bases separated the two germline ends. The CDR3 here is CASSLTEQSYGYTF. In DNA, the CDR3 is TGTGCCAGCAGCTTAACAGAACAGAGCTATGGCTACACCTTC. Full variable domain (outside the CDR3, taken from reference TRBV7-8 and TRBJ1-2): GAGVSQSPRYKVAKRGQDVALRCDPISGHVSLFWYQQALGQGPEFLTYFQNEAQLDKSGLPSDRFFAERPEGSVSTLKIQRTQQEDSAVYLCASSLTEQSYGYTFGSGTRLTVV.

The chain carries TRBV5-6 and TRBJ2-3, with D perhaps assigned TRBD1 or TRBD2 (5 bases each). Germline V lookup: CDR1 SGHDT, CDR2 YYEEEE. The CDR3 consists of 15 residues. Trimming stripped 2 bases from V and 2 bases from J, with 12 bases between. CDR3 protein: CASSFWGINTDTQYF. The DNA for the CDR3 is TGTGCCAGCAGCTTTTGGGGGATAAACACAGATACGCAGTATTTT.

The V call is TRBV29-1, the J call TRBJ2-7; no definite D call. V was shortened by 3 bases and J by 12 bases, with 12 bases between the two germline ends. The CDR3 runs to 10 residues. CDR1 and CDR2 from the germline V gene are SQVTM and ANQGSEA. The CDR3 DNA sequence: TGCAGCGTTGATCAGCCGGGTCCGTACTTC. It is translated as CSVDQPGPYF.

The chain employs TRBV19 and TRBJ2-5; perhaps TRBD2 as D (5 bases). The V end was cut by 5 bases, the J end by 4 bases, with 14 bases between. Germline V lookup: CDR1 LNHDA, CDR2 SQIVND (reference sequence). The CDR3 spans 14 residues. The CDR3 region has the DNA TGTGCCAGTAGTCCCCTTAGTGGGAGAGAGACCCAGTACTTC. Translating gives CASSPLSGRETQYF.

This clone was seen just once. This chain joins TRBV28 and TRBJ1-2, with 11 bases lining up with TRBD1. The CDR3 is 16 residues long. Germline V gene lookup returns CDR1 MDHEN and CDR2 SYDVKM. V was clipped by 6 bases and J by 7 bases; unmatched bases: 13. CDR3 protein: CASRTVAGQGVSGYTF. CDR3 DNA sequence: TGTGCCAGCAGGACAGTAGCGGGACAGGGGGTATCTGGCTACACCTTC.

The rearrangement joins TRBV28 to TRBJ1-5; D is uncertain. CDR1 is MDHEN and CDR2 is SYDVKM in the germline V gene. The CDR3 runs to 14 residues. V lost 2 bases, J lost 7 bases, and 12 bases lay in between. In DNA form, the CDR3 reads TGTGCCAGCAGTTTAGTGGGGTCTGAACAGCCCCAGCATTTT. Translated, it gives CASSLVGSEQPQHF.

J is TRBJ1-1 and V is TRBV5-1, with TRBD1 identical over 8 bases. This CDR3 has 14 amino acids. The trim removed 2 bases at V and 5 bases at J, leaving 5 bases unmatched. Germline CDR1 is SGHRS and CDR2 is YFSETQ. CDR3 bases: TGCGCCAGCAGCTTCACAGGGGGTGGGACTGAAGCTTTCTTT. Amino acids: CASSFTGGGTEAFF.

CDR3 in DNA: TGTGCCACCAGCGGGGACAGGGCCTATGGCTACACCTTC. It yields the protein CATSGDRAYGYTF. The V gene is TRBV15, the J gene TRBJ1-2, with 9 bases fitting TRBD1. Germline lookup yields CDR1 LNHNV and CDR2 YYDKDF (reference sequence). The CDR3 is 13 amino acids. After removal of 5 bases from V and 4 bases from J, the junction contained 2 bases not matched to a gene. Based on the CDR3 plus reference TRBV15 and TRBJ1-2, the full variable domain is DAMVIQNPRYQVTQFGKPVTLSCSQTLNHNVMYWYQQKSSQAPKLLFHYYDKDFNNEADTPDNFQSRRPNTSFCFLDIRSPGLGDTAMYLCATSGDRAYGYTFGSGTRLTVV.

The chain links TRBV6-6 to TRBJ2-1; TRBD2 matches 8 bases. The CDR3 has 14 amino acids. V gave up 2 bases and J gave up 4 bases; unmatched junction bases: 1. Germline CDR1 MNHNY, CDR2 SVGAGI (reference sequence). DNA of the CDR3: TGTGCCAGCAGTTACCGGGAGGGTTACAATGAGCAGTTCTTC. This gives the protein CASSYREGYNEQFF.

V gene TRBV7-6 combines with J gene TRBJ2-7; D is undetermined. The germline CDR1 and CDR2 sequences are SGHVS and FNYEAQ. Trimming removed 0 bases at V and 1 base at J, with 4 bases between. The CDR3 is 13 amino acids. CDR3 residues: CASSLARSYEQYF. The DNA for the CDR3 is TGTGCCAGCAGCTTAGCCAGGTCCTACGAGCAGTACTTC.

This clone was counted between two and nine times. The chain employs TRBV12-3 or TRBV12-4 and TRBJ1-1; D is unclear. The CDR3 consists of 13 residues. The V gene lost 5 bases and the J gene lost 1 base, with 8 bases spanning the gap. The CDR3 sequence: CASSTERNTEAFF. In DNA, the CDR3 is TGTGCCAGCAGTACCGAGAGGAACACTGAAGCTTTCTTT.

The chain carries TRBV28 and TRBJ2-5, with TRBD1 matching over 7 bases. The trim removed 6 bases at V and 3 bases at J, leaving 10 bases unmatched. The CDR3 extends over 15 amino acids. Germline V gene lookup returns CDR1 MDHEN and CDR2 SYDVKM. This CDR3 is CASSLWTGEEETQYF. CDR3 nucleotides: TGTGCCAGCAGCCTCTGGACAGGTGAAGAAGAGACCCAGTACTTC. The full variable domain, its missing parts supplied by reference TRBV28 and TRBJ2-5, is DVKVTQSSRYLVKRTGEKVFLECVQDMDHENMFWYRQDPGLGLRLIYFSYDVKMKEKGDIPEGYSVSREKKERFSLILESASTNQTSMYLCASSLWTGEEETQYFGPGTRLLVL.

V and J are TRBV12-3 or TRBV12-4 and TRBJ2-4; tentatively, D is TRBD1 or TRBD2 (6 bases each). The CDR3 totals 13 residues. V was clipped by 5 bases and J by 12 bases, with 17 bases between them. CDR3 in DNA: TGTGCCAGCAGTGTAGGGGGGTTAGGAACTCAGTACTTC. Its translation: CASSVGGLGTQYF.

Worth noting for this clone: Its ends do not fully match the called genes, so a read error is possible. The chain links TRBV10-3 to TRBJ2-1; 7 bases align to TRBD1. The CDR3 has 14 amino acids. Germline CDR1 and CDR2: ENHRY and SYGVKD. This CDR3 is CAISESTGFHEEFF. As DNA, the CDR3 is TGTGCCATCAGTGAGTCGACAGGGTTTCATGAGGAGTTCTTC.

V and J are TRBV5-1 and TRBJ1-1; 8 bases match TRBD1. The V gene end was trimmed by 5 bases and the J gene end by 1 base; junction bases not matched to a gene: 4. The CDR3 loop spans 14 amino acids. The V gene's germline CDR1 is SGHRS and CDR2 YFSETQ. For the CDR3, the DNA is TGCGCCAGCAGGTCTCAGGGGGCGAACACTGAAGCTTTCTTT. Its translation is CASRSQGANTEAFF.

This clone was seen a single time. This sequence joins TRBV7-9 and TRBJ2-3; 9 bases agree with TRBD2. This CDR3 comprises 14 residues. After removal of 7 bases from V and 3 bases from J, the junction contained 5 bases not matched to a gene. CDR1 SEHNR and CDR2 FQNEAQ come from the germline V gene (reference sequence). CDR3 nucleotide sequence: TGTGCCAGCAAGCCTAGCGGGAAAACAGATACGCAGTATTTT. Translation: CASKPSGKTDTQYF. Drawing the rest from reference TRBV7-9 and TRBJ2-3, the complete variable domain is DTGVSQNPRHKITKRGQNVTFRCDPISEHNRLYWYRQTLGQGPEFLTYFQNEAQLEKSRLLSDRFSAERPKGSFSTLEIQRTEQGDSAMYLCASKPSGKTDTQYFGPGTRLTVL.

V is TRBV7-2 and J is TRBJ1-4; the D is unclear. This CDR3 region has 13 residues. The ends were cut back, 3 bases at V and 4 bases at J, with 6 bases in the middle. From germline, CDR1 is SGHTA and CDR2 FQGNSA. In DNA, the CDR3 is TGTGCCAGCAGCTTCGGGAGTAATGAAAAACTGTTTTTT. Translating gives CASSFGSNEKLFF.

The chain is built from TRBV4-1 and TRBJ1-5; D is undetermined. The CDR3 totals 15 residues. Germline CDR1 and CDR2: MGHRA and YSYEKL. V was pared by 0 bases and J by 2 bases, with 8 bases between. For the CDR3, the DNA is TGCGCCAGCAGCCAAGATTCGGGAGGCAATCAGCCCCAGCATTTT. Translation: CASSQDSGGNQPQHF.

The chain carries TRBV20-1 and TRBJ2-7, with D tentatively TRBD2 (6 bases). The V gene's germline CDR1 is DFQATT and CDR2 SNEGSKA (reference sequence). The germline V and J ends were trimmed by 3 bases and 8 bases, with 11 bases remaining between them. The CDR3 totals 11 residues. The chain's CDR3 is CSARAGSQQYF. CDR3 DNA sequence: TGCAGTGCTAGGGCGGGGTCGCAGCAGTACTTC.